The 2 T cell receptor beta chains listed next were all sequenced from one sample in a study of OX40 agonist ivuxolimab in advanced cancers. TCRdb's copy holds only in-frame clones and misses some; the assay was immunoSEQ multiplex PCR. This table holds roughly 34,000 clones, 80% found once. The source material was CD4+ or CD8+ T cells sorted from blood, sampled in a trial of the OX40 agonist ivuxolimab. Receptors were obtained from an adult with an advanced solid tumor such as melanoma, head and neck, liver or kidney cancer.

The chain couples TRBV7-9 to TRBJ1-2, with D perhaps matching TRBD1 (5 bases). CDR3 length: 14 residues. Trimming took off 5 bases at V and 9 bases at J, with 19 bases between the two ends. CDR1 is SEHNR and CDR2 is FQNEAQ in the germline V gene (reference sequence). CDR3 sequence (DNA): TGTGCCAGCAGCACCCCTCGGGGCCCCTTGAGCTACACCTTC. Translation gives CASSTPRGPLSYTF.

CDR3 residues: CASSPSLAGGEETQYF. The CDR3 DNA is TGTGCCAGCAGCCCTTCTCTAGCGGGGGGTGAAGAGACCCAGTACTTC. This chain links TRBV5-4 with TRBJ2-5; 11 bases fit TRBD2. The germline gives CDR1 SGHNT, CDR2 YYREEE (reference sequence). V was clipped by 4 bases and J by 3 bases; unmatched bases: 8. The CDR3 is made up of 16 amino acids.